This TCR beta chain is from a study of T-cell reconstitution after alpha-beta-depleted transplantation in children. Study observations and caveats: One year post-transplant, T-cell counts and diversity were largely derived from T cells produced anew. The origin of high day-60 TCRbeta diversity in some patients lay in surviving recipient T cells and thymic progenitors.

TCRbeta library construction was performed incorporating unique molecular identifiers. MiXCR, run by TCRdb on the PCR reads, gives a single entry per CDR3 protein. In the table there are 450,000 to 600,000 distinct CDR3 sequences, around 13% of which are singletons. There are many counts of this clonotype. Its antigen is unidentified. Germline loops: CDR1 SNHLY, CDR2 FYNNEI. The V and J ends lost 1 base and 11 bases respectively, with 11 bases between them. This CDR3 comprises 12 residues. The clonotype comes from a male patient between 5 and 17 years old who had a stem cell transplant for acute myeloid leukemia, so the T cells may come from the graft donor. The genes are TRBV2 and TRBJ2-5; D not resolved. The material sequenced was PBMCs, mostly from graft donor cells, taken 360 days after TCRalphabeta/CD19-depleted stem cell transplant. The CDR3 loop is CASSEVRVQQYF. DNA for the CDR3: TGTGCCAGCAGTGAAGTTAGAGTTCAACAGTACTTC. The whole variable domain, filled in from reference TRBV2 and TRBJ2-5, reads EPEVTQTPSHQVTQMGQEVILRCVPISNHLYFYWYRQILGQKVEFLVSFYNNEISEKSEIFDDQFSVERPDGSNFTLKIRSTKLEDSAMYFCASSEVRVQQYFGPGTRLLVL.